This T cell receptor (beta chain) was captured in a study of CD8 T cells in Susac syndrome. Sequencing of TCR beta was performed on blood CD8+ T cells and on blood CD4+ T cells. The TEMRA cells underwent FACS enrichment, while the CD8+ and CD4+ T cells underwent negative isolation. The CDR3 extends over 16 amino acids. Germline V gene lookup returns CDR1 LGHDT and CDR2 YNNKEL (reference sequence). V lost 5 bases and J 2 bases, leaving 16 bases between the germline ends. After extraction with the RNeasy kit, about 0.45 to 1 ug of the RNA was reverse transcribed using random hexamers. The CDR3 of TCR beta was amplified by immunoSEQ multiplex PCR across 54 Vbeta and 13 Jbeta. TCRdb re-called the immunoSEQ multiplex PCR reads through MiXCR, storing one row per CDR3 protein. This sample has some 110,000 distinct CDR3 sequences, with 85% to 95% found just once.

Sequenced: CD4+ T cells from PBMCs. This chain connects TRBV3-1 to TRBJ1-5; perhaps TRBD1 as D (6 bases). The sequence derives from a human donor with multiple sclerosis. The CDR3 is CASSLRRGDGNQPQHF. CDR3 coding DNA: TGTGCCAGCAGCTTACGCAGGGGTGATGGCAATCAGCCCCAGCATTTT.